The clone carrying this TCR beta chain was seen a single time. The V end lost 8 bases, the J end lost 1 base, and 11 bases lay between the germline ends. Germline loops: CDR1 LNHDA, CDR2 SQIVND (reference sequence). The CDR3 consists of 13 residues. These data are taken from a study of blood T cell repertoires in COVID-19. Study-wide background: Spain, Italy and the United States supplied samples that represented acute and convalescent COVID-19.

The table came from immunoSEQ multiplex PCR; TCRdb's copy has only in-frame clones and leaves some out. This sample has approximately 310,000 clones; roughly 87% occur once, and the top ten carry 1%. Sequencing was performed on peripheral blood. The rearrangement links TRBV19 to TRBJ2-5; tentatively, D is TRBD2 (6 bases). The sequence came from a man aged 50 to 60 with active or convalescent COVID-19. The CDR3 sequence: CASGPGLQETQYF. CDR3 DNA: TGTGCCAGTGGTCCGGGACTCCAAGAGACCCAGTACTTC.